This T cell receptor beta chain was observed in a study of cytomegalovirus exposure and HLA in healthy donors. PCR primers comprised 60 Vbeta and 13 Jbeta primers. The data were produced by immunoSEQ multiplex PCR, yet TCRdb's version contains in-frame clones alone and is incomplete. The sample carries about 110,000 clones, roughly 70% recorded once. Per germline, CDR1 MNHEY and CDR2 SVGAGI. The CDR3 runs 14 residues. V was clipped by 4 bases and J by 2 bases; unmatched bases: 4. The sample taken for sequencing was PBMCs. The clonotype originates from a male donor in good health and CMV-seropositive. V gene TRBV6-5 combines with J gene TRBJ2-7; TRBD2 aligns across 8 bases. CDR3 DNA sequence: TGTGCCAGCAGTTGGACTAGCCGAGCCTACGAGCAGTACTTC. It translates to CASSWTSRAYEQYF.